The T cell receptor (beta chain) described here comes from a study of blood T cell repertoires in COVID-19. About the research overall: Material from acute and convalescent COVID-19 was sourced from the United States, Italy and Spain.

Original data processing: How many nucleated cells were present was estimated from reference gene primer amplification. Method: immunoSEQ multiplex PCR; TCRdb's copy keeps in-frame clones and lacks some. V, J and clone size derive from that table, while D and trimming were established from the DNA sequence. This sample has fewer than 90,000 clones; more than 90% occur once, and the top ten carry approximately 4.3%. The CDR3 covers 15 residues. Germline V lookup: CDR1 MGHRA, CDR2 YSYEKL. V lost 4 bases, J lost 4 bases, and 8 bases stayed unmatched. Sequenced input: peripheral blood. The sequence came from a human donor with active COVID-19. The donor label of this sample is uncertain. The genes are TRBV4-1 and TRBJ2-5; 8 bases fit TRBD2. CDR3 nucleotides: TGCGCCAGCAGCCCCCCCGGGGGGGGCATAGAGACCCAGTACTTC. The encoded protein is CASSPPGGGIETQYF.